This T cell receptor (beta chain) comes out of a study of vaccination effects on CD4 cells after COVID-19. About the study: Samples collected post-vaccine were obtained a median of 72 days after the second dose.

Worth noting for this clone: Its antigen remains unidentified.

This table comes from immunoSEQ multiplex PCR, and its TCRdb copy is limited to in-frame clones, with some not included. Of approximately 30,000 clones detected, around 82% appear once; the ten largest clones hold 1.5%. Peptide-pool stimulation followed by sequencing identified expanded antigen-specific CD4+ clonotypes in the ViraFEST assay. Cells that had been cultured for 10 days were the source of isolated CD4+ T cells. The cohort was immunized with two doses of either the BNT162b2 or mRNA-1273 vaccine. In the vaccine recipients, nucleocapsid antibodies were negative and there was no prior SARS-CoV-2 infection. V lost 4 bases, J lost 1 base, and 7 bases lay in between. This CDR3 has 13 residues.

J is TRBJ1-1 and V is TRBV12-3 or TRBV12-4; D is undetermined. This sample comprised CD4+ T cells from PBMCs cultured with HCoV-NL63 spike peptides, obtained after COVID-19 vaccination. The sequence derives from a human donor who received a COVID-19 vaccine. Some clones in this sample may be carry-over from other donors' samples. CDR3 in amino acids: CASSSSSNTEAFF. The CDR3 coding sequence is TGTGCCAGCAGTTCGAGCTCGAACACTGAAGCTTTCTTT.